The present T cell receptor beta chain was sequenced within a study of blood T cell repertoires in COVID-19. Whole-study context: T cells, B-cell-depleted T cells, or PBMCs supplied cDNA or gDNA.

Authors' analysis steps: Counts of nucleated cells, estimated from reference gene primer amplification, were obtained. Sequencing was performed with immunoSEQ multiplex PCR; in TCRdb, only in-frame clones are kept and a portion is missing. V and J calls plus clone size are reproduced from that table; the DNA served to infer D and trimming. The sample lists roughly 290,000 clones; approximately 85% were seen once. This clone was counted between two and nine times. Enrolment of Seattle patients took place during active infection, and they were followed longitudinally. Between the trimmed V and J ends, which lost 3 bases and 0 bases, there was a span of 9 bases. CDR3 length: 15 residues. Germline V gene data show CDR1 as LNHDA and CDR2 as SQIVND (reference sequence).

The sequenced sample consisted of peripheral blood. This clonotype originated in a human donor with COVID-19, enrolled during active disease. The donor label of this sample is uncertain. This sequence joins TRBV19 and TRBJ2-1; the D gene is possibly TRBD1 (5 bases). This CDR3 is CASSMGQSSYNEQFF. The CDR3 DNA follows: TGTGCCAGTAGTATGGGGCAGAGCTCCTACAATGAGCAGTTCTTC.